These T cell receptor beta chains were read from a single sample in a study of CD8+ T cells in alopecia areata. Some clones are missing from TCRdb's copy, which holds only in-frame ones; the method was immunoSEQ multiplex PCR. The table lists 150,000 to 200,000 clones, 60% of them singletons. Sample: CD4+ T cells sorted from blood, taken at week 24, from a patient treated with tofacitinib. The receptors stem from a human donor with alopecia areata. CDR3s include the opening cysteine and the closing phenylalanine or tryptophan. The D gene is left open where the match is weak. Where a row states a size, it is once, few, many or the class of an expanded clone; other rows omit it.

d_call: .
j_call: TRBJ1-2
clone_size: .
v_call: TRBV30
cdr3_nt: TGTGCCTGGAGTCCGGGACTTGGCTACACCTTC
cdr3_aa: CAWSPGLGYTF

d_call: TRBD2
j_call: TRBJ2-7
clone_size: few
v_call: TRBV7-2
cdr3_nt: TGTGCCAGCAGCTTAGCACTGGGACTAGCGGGGGTCGAGCAGTACTTC
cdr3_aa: CASSLALGLAGVEQYF

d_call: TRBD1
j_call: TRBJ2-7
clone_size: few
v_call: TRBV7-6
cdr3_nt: TGTGCCAGCAGCTCGGGACAGGGTGGCGAGCAGTACTTC
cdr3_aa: CASSSGQGGEQYF

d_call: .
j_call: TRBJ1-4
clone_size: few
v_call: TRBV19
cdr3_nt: TGTGCCAGTAGTACGAACGACAGGTGGACTAATGAAAAACTGTTTTTT
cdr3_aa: CASSTNDRWTNEKLFF

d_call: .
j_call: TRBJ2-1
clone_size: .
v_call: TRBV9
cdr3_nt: TGTGCCAGCAGCGAACGGGGATTAAGCAGGGATGAGCAGTTCTTC
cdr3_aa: CASSERGLSRDEQFF

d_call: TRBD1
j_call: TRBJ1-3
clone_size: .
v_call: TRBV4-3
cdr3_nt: TGCGCCAGCAGCCTCCTGGGTGTGGACAGGGATGGAAACACCATATATTTT
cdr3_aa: CASSLLGVDRDGNTIYF

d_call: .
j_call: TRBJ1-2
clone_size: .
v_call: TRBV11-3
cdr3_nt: TGTGCCAGCGTTAACGGGGGGCGAGGTGGCTACACCTTC
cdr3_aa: CASVNGGRGGYTF

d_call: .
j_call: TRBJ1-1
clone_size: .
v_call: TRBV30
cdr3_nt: TGTGCCTGGACAGAAGGGGCGGAAGCTTTCTTT
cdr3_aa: CAWTEGAEAFF

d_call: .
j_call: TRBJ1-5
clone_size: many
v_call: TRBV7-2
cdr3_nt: TGTGCCAGCAGCGTCAGGGGCAATCAGCCCCAGCATTTT
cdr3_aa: CASSVRGNQPQHF

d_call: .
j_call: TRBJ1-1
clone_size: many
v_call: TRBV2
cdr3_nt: TGTGCCAGCAGTGGGATGGGCCGATTGAACACTGAAGCTTTCTTT
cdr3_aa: CASSGMGRLNTEAFF

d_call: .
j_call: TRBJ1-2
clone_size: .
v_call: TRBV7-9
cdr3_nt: TGTGCCAGCAGCTTAACGACCGTAGAAGCTAACTATGGCTACACCTTC
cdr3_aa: CASSLTTVEANYGYTF

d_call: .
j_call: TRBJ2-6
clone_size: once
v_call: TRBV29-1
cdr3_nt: TGCAGCGTTTCAACAGGCCCCTCTGGGGCCAACGTCCTGACTTTC
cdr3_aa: CSVSTGPSGANVLTF

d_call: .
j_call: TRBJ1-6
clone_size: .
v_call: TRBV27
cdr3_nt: TGTGCCAGCAGTTTGTACCAGGGGAATTCACCCCTCCACTTT
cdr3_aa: CASSLYQGNSPLHF

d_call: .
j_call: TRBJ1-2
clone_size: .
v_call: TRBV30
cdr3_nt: TGTGCCTGGAGTGTTGCAGTGTCTGGGATTGGTGGCTACACCTTC
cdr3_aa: CAWSVAVSGIGGYTF

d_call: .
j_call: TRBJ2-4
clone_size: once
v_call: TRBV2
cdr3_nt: TGTGCCAGCAGAGGGCCAGGGGCCAAAAACATTCAGTACTTC
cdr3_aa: CASRGPGAKNIQYF

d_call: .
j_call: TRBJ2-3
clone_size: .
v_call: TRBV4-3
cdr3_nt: TGCGCCAGCAGTAACAGGTTGGGATCAGATACGCAGTATTTT
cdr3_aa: CASSNRLGSDTQYF

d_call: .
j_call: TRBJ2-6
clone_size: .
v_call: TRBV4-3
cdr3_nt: TGCGCCAGCAGCAAAGACAGCTCTGGGGCCAACGTCCTGACTTTC
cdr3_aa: CASSKDSSGANVLTF

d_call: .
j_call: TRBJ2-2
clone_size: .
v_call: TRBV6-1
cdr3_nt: TGTGCCAGCAGTGAAGGCCTAGCAAGCGGGGAGCTGTTTTTT
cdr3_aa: CASSEGLASGELFF

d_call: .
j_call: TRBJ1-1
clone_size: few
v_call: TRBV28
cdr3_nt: TGTGCCAGCAGTTTAGGTACGGAGAGGGAAGAAGCTTTCTTT
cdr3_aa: CASSLGTEREEAFF

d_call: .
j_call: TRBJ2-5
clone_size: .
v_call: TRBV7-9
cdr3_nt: TGTGCCAGCAGCCTAGAGAAAGAGACCCAGTACTTC
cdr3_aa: CASSLEKETQYF

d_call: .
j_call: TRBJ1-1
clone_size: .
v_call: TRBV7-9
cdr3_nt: TGTGCCAGCAGCTTAATCGCGGTGGGCAGGACTGAAGCTTTCTTT
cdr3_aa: CASSLIAVGRTEAFF

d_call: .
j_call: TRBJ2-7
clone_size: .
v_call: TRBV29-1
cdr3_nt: TGCAGCGTTGAAGAACCATACGAGCAGTACTTC
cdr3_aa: CSVEEPYEQYF